These 31 T cell receptor beta chains originate from one sample sequenced in a study of T cells in Graves' hyperthyroidism and ophthalmopathy. Amplification of TCR beta CDR3 regions was performed using RNA transcripts as template. Carried out on the TCR CDR3, a first-round RT-PCR used the HTBI primer set. TCRdb recomputed calls from the multiplex PCR reads with MiXCR, one row per CDR3 protein. The sample has about 290,000 distinct CDR3 sequences, 15% to 20% seen once. Sequencing was performed on blood. The receptor set was obtained from a woman between 55 and 75 years old with Graves' ophthalmopathy.

The rearrangement joins TRBV18 to TRBJ2-1; 10 nucleotides agree with TRBD2. From germline, CDR1 is KGHSH and CDR2 LQKENI. CDR3 length: 18 residues. V shed 6 bases, J shed 0 bases, and the junction held 11 bases outside the gene matches. As DNA, the CDR3 is TGTGCCAGCTCCCCGACTGAAGCTAGCGGGAGCTCCTACAATGAGCAGTTCTTC. It yields the protein CASSPTEASGSSYNEQFF.

This clonotype appeared once. The J gene is TRBJ1-1, the V gene TRBV9, with D uncertain. From germline, CDR1 is SGDLS and CDR2 YYNGEE. The CDR3 spans 14 residues. V was shortened by 3 bases and J by 0 bases, with 9 bases between the two germline ends. CDR3 residues: CASSADGMNTEAFF. The DNA of the CDR3 is TGTGCCAGCAGCGCCGACGGCATGAACACTGAAGCTTTCTTT.

This clonotype was detected ten times or more. The chain is built from TRBV20-1 and TRBJ2-3; 10 nucleotides match TRBD2. Trimming took 4 bases from V and 3 from J; bases not matched to a gene: 4. The CDR3 runs to 14 residues. Germline CDR1 DFQATT, CDR2 SNEGSKA (reference sequence). The CDR3 spells CSATSGSGTDTQYF. CDR3 DNA: TGCAGTGCTACTAGCGGGAGTGGGACAGATACGCAGTATTTT.

In this sample, this clonotype turned up many times. One end of the junction does not line up with germline, which may come from a read error. The J gene is TRBJ2-5, the V gene TRBV7-7, with a possible D match to TRBD1 (6 bases). The length of the CDR3 is 14 residues. Germline CDR1 and CDR2: SSHAT and FNYEAQ (reference sequence). CDR3 DNA: TGTGCTAGCAGCCCCTTGTCGGACAGCGAGACCCAGTACTTC. Residues: CASSPLSDSETQYF.

This clonotype appeared many times. The chain carries TRBV20-1 and TRBJ2-7; 15 bases align to TRBD2. The germline gives CDR1 DFQATT, CDR2 SNEGSKA (reference sequence). J was trimmed by 7 bases and V by 1 base; bases with no gene match: 8. This CDR3 has 16 residues. CDR3 in DNA: TGCAGTGCTAGAGGATACGCCGGGACTAGCGGGGGGGAGCAGTACTTC. Protein sequence: CSARGYAGTSGGEQYF.

This clonotype was detected only a few times. The CDR3 loop reads CASSAWDSSYEQYF. DNA of the CDR3: TGTGCCAGCAGCGCCTGGGACAGCTCCTACGAGCAGTACTTC. This chain uses TRBV9 with TRBJ2-7; 7 bases match TRBD1. CDR3 length equals 14 residues. Germline CDR1 reads SGDLS; CDR2 reads YYNGEE. Trimming took 3 bases from V and 0 from J; bases not matched to a gene: 3.

This clonotype was found many times. The chain has TRBV6-1 and TRBJ2-7; D is perhaps TRBD1 (6 bases). The germline gives CDR1 MNHNS, CDR2 SASEGT. The V end was cut by 6 bases, the J end by 4 bases, with 10 bases between. The CDR3 is made up of 12 amino acids. CDR3 in amino acids: CASRQGEYEQYF. CDR3 coding DNA: TGTGCCAGCAGACAGGGAGAGTACGAGCAGTACTTC.

This clonotype came up a few times. The rearrangement links TRBV6-1 to TRBJ2-1; 12 positions agree with TRBD1. V lost 6 bases and J lost 5; bases outside the gene matches: 17. CDR3 size: 19 residues. CDR1 MNHNS and CDR2 SASEGT come from the germline V gene. The CDR3 spells CASRRQGTGGVAGNNEQFF. CDR3 sequence (DNA): TGTGCCAGCAGGAGGCAAGGGACAGGGGGCGTAGCGGGAAACAATGAGCAGTTCTTC.

About this clonotype: A much more abundant neighbour one base away suggests this may be a read error. In this CDR3 the conserved last residue, phenylalanine or tryptophan, is missing, so a read error is likely. V gene TRBV28 combines with J gene TRBJ1-5; a weak D match, TRBD1 (6 bases). Looked up from germline, CDR1 is MDHEN and CDR2 is SYDVKM. The CDR3 consists of 15 residues. Trimming stripped 2 bases from V and 5 bases from J, with 13 bases between. The CDR3 protein is CASSLNRAGDQPQHL. The CDR3 DNA follows: TGTGCCAGCAGTTTAAACAGGGCGGGCGATCAGCCCCAGCATCTT.

The V and J genes are TRBV20-1 and TRBJ2-2; 8 positions agree with TRBD1. The ends lost 3 bases at V and 1 base at J; junction bases unmatched: 4. Looked up from germline, CDR1 is DFQATT and CDR2 is SNEGSKA (reference sequence). The CDR3 extends over 15 amino acids. This CDR3 is CSASIGQGNTGELFF. The CDR3 region has the DNA TGCAGTGCTAGTATTGGACAGGGGAACACCGGGGAGCTGTTTTTT.

V and J are TRBV2 and TRBJ2-7, with D perhaps matching TRBD1 (6 bases). Trimming removed 5 bases from V and 6 bases from J, with 8 bases in between. Germline loops: CDR1 SNHLY, CDR2 FYNNEI. This CDR3 has 11 amino acids. The CDR3 DNA sequence: TGTGCCAGCAGTTGGGACACCGAGCAGTACTTC. It encodes CASSWDTEQYF.

The sample holds many counts of this clonotype. CDR3 protein: CASSQGSGPWPLHF. The CDR3 nucleotides read TGCGCCAGCAGCCAAGGAAGCGGCCCGTGGCCCCTCCACTTT. The V and J genes are TRBV4-3 and TRBJ1-6, with unresolved D. Trimming removed 1 base from V and 13 bases from J, with 14 bases in between. In germline, CDR1 is LGHNA, CDR2 YSLEER. The CDR3 is made up of 14 amino acids.

This clonotype was seen only a few times. The chain is built from TRBV7-9 and TRBJ1-5; 7 bases align to TRBD1. The J segment lost 1 base and the V segment lost 3 bases, leaving 9 bases of the junction unmatched. This CDR3 has 17 amino acids. Germline-derived CDR1 and CDR2 are SEHNR and FQNEAQ (reference sequence). The CDR3 DNA is TGTGCCAGCAGCTTGTGGGCAGGGGGTTGGAGCAATCAGCCCCAGCATTTT. This gives the protein CASSLWAGGWSNQPQHF.

The CDR3 here is CASSLEGTEDAQHF. In DNA form, the CDR3 reads TGCGCCAGCAGCTTGGAAGGGACAGAAGACGCCCAGCATTTT. The chain links TRBV5-1 to TRBJ1-5; 7 nucleotides line up with TRBD1. The germline CDR1 and CDR2 sequences are SGHRS and YFSETQ. V lost 0 bases and J lost 11; bases outside the gene matches: 8. The CDR3 contains 14 residues.

This clonotype appeared many times. V gene TRBV7-8 combines with J gene TRBJ1-2; TRBD1 matches at 7 bases. Germline V gene sequence: CDR1 SGHVS, CDR2 FQNEAQ. Trimming at V came to 4 bases and at J to 10 bases, leaving 15 bases not matched to a gene. CDR3 length equals 15 residues. The CDR3, as DNA: TGTGCCAGCAGCTACGGACAGGAATACTATGATGACTACACCTTC. Translating gives CASSYGQEYYDDYTF.

The chain recombines TRBV28 with TRBJ2-7, with 9 bases identical to TRBD2. After removal of 5 bases from V and 1 base from J, the junction contained 6 bases not matched to a gene. The CDR3 is 15 residues long. CDR1 MDHEN and CDR2 SYDVKM come from the germline V gene. CDR3 DNA: TGTGCCAGCAGTCAACTAGCGGGCACTTCCTACGAGCAGTACTTC. Translation gives CASSQLAGTSYEQYF.

In the case of this clonotype: A much larger clone differs from this one at a single base, so this may be a read error. DNA for the CDR3: TGCGCCAGCAGCTTAACCTGGACAGGGGGCGATGAGCAGTTCTTC. As protein: CASSLTWTGGDEQFF. This rearrangement joins TRBV7-2 to TRBJ2-1; the match to TRBD1 covers 11 bases. The V gene's germline CDR1 is SGHTA and CDR2 FQGNSA. The CDR3 sequence is 15 residues long.

This clonotype was seen a few times. A junction boundary mismatches the germline segment, possibly from a read error. This chain connects TRBV24-1 to TRBJ2-1, with D perhaps being TRBD1 or TRBD2 (7 bases each). Germline assignment: CDR1 KGHDR and CDR2 SFDVKD. CDR3 length: 16 residues. CDR3 sequence reads: CVTSDSRQGGFNEQFF. The DNA for the CDR3 is TGTGTCACCAGTGATTCGAGACAGGGAGGGTTCAATGAGCAGTTCTTC.

The sample holds many counts of this clonotype. This sequence joins TRBV28 and TRBJ1-1; D is unclear. Trimming removed 4 bases at V and 3 bases at J, with 3 bases between. Germline values: CDR1 MDHEN, CDR2 SYDVKM. The CDR3 runs 11 residues. CDR3 sequence (DNA): TGTGCCAGCAGTTGGGACACTGAAGCTTTCTTT. It yields the protein CASSWDTEAFF.

This clonotype has ten or more counts. This rearrangement joins TRBV2 to TRBJ1-1; possibly TRBD1 for D (5 bases). Germline CDR1 is SNHLY and CDR2 is FYNNEI. V lost 6 bases and J 7 bases, leaving 12 bases between the germline ends. This CDR3 is 12 amino acids long. The CDR3 DNA is TGTGCCAGCAGCGAGATACAGGATGAAGCTTTCTTT. It specifies CASSEIQDEAFF.

This clonotype has ten or more counts. The chain combines TRBV12-5 with TRBJ2-7, with 8 nucleotides matching TRBD1. This CDR3 contains 15 residues. V lost 0 bases and J lost 7; bases outside the gene matches: 8. Germline V gives CDR1 LGHNT, CDR2 FRNRAP. This chain's CDR3 is CASGLVDRALSEQYF. The CDR3, as DNA: TGTGCTAGTGGTTTGGTGGACAGGGCGTTGAGTGAGCAGTACTTC. Looking up the rest from reference TRBV12-5 and TRBJ2-7 gives the full variable domain: DARVTQTPRHKVTEMGQEVTMRCQPILGHNTVFWYRQTMMQGLELLAYFRNRAPLDDSGMPKDRFSAEMPDATLATLKIQPSEPRDSAVYFCASGLVDRALSEQYFGPGTRLTVT.

On this clonotype itself: A much larger clone is a single base away; this may be a read error. The V call is TRBV2, the J call TRBJ2-3; D is uncertain. This CDR3 region has 10 residues. CDR1 SNHLY and CDR2 FYNNEI come from the germline V gene. This CDR3 reads CVSRSDTQYF. CDR3 DNA sequence: TGTGTCAGCAGATCAGATACGCAGTATTTT.

This clonotype was observed many times. The chain couples TRBV20-1 to TRBJ1-5; D gene unclear. The CDR3 covers 15 residues. Germline assignment: CDR1 DFQATT and CDR2 SNEGSKA (reference sequence). Trimming left V 0 bases short and J 7 bases short, with 16 bases between. The CDR3 DNA reads as TGCAGTGCTAGAGATGGGTCGAGGGTGTGGCAGCCCCAGCATTTT. Translation gives CSARDGSRVWQPQHF.

This clonotype was observed many times. The gene calls are TRBV28 and TRBJ1-5; 7 positions agree with TRBD1. J gave up 6 bases and V 11 bases, and 13 bases lay outside the gene matches. CDR1 and CDR2 from the germline V gene are MDHEN and SYDVKM. The CDR3 contains 14 residues. The CDR3 reads CASNPTGMGQPQHF. The DNA of the CDR3 is TGTGCCTCCAACCCGACAGGGATGGGTCAGCCCCAGCATTTT.

This clonotype was recorded once. The V call is TRBV18, the J call TRBJ1-4; 7 nucleotides match TRBD1. J was trimmed by 3 bases and V by 4 bases; bases with no gene match: 5. This CDR3 region has 15 residues. CDR1 is KGHSH, CDR2 LQKENI, per germline. The CDR3 DNA follows: TGTGCCAGCTCACGGGGACAGCAGGCTAATGAAAAACTGTTTTTT. Protein sequence: CASSRGQQANEKLFF.

This clonotype was counted a few times. The chain has TRBV28 and TRBJ2-1, with D perhaps matching TRBD2 (5 bases). Germline assignment: CDR1 MDHEN and CDR2 SYDVKM. This CDR3 spans 15 amino acids. Between the trimmed V and J ends, which lost 1 base and 8 bases, there was a span of 15 bases. CDR3 in DNA: TGTGCCAGCAGTTTATCGGGGTTGTTGGGCTATGAGCAGTTCTTC. It specifies CASSLSGLLGYEQFF.

This clonotype showed up many times. This chain uses TRBV27 with TRBJ2-7, with D tentatively TRBD1 (5 bases). CDR3 length: 17 amino acids. Germline CDR1 reads MNHEY; CDR2 reads SMNVEV (reference sequence). V was pared by 3 bases and J by 0 bases, with 18 bases between. Here the CDR3 reads CASSFKTGRAISYEQYF. Here the CDR3 DNA reads TGTGCCAGCAGTTTCAAAACCGGCAGGGCAATCTCCTACGAGCAGTACTTC.

This clonotype was seen a single time. No conserved phenylalanine or tryptophan ends this CDR3, so it is likely a read error. In nucleotides, the CDR3 is TGTGCCAGCAGCTTTGGACAGGCCGGCGAAGCTTTCCTT. This gives the protein CASSFGQAGEAFL. The gene calls are TRBV7-2 and TRBJ1-1, with TRBD1 matching 7 bases. CDR1 and CDR2 from the germline V gene are SGHTA and FQGNSA. There are 13 residues in the CDR3. V shed 3 bases, J shed 8 bases, and the junction held 6 bases outside the gene matches.

This clonotype was counted ten times or more. The chain recombines TRBV7-2 with TRBJ1-2, with D possibly being TRBD1 (6 bases). Germline V gene data show CDR1 as SGHTA and CDR2 as FQGNSA. The CDR3 sequence is 14 residues long. Trimming removed 5 bases at V and 6 bases at J, with 16 bases between. CDR3 nucleotides: TGTGCCAGCAGCCCCCGGCAGGGGTTAAATGGCTACACCTTC. Residues: CASSPRQGLNGYTF. Complete variable domain (other parts from reference TRBV7-2 and TRBJ1-2): GAGVSQSPSNKVTEKGKDVELRCDPISGHTALYWYRQSLGQGLEFLIYFQGNSAPDKSGLPSDRFSAERTGGSVSTLTIQRTQQEDSAVYLCASSPRQGLNGYTFGSGTRLTVV.

This clonotype was counted many times. This rearrangement joins TRBV20-1 to TRBJ2-5; the match to TRBD2 covers 11 bases. The CDR3 contains 15 residues. Germline V gene data show CDR1 as DFQATT and CDR2 as SNEGSKA (reference sequence). Trimming took 3 bases from V and 5 from J; bases not matched to a gene: 8. CDR3 in DNA: TGCAGTGCTAGGGTTAGCGGGGGGGTCCACGAGACCCAGTACTTC. Translated, it gives CSARVSGGVHETQYF.

At least ten counts were recorded for this clonotype. The V gene is TRBV6-5, the J gene TRBJ2-7; the D is unclear. Germline assignment: CDR1 MNHEY and CDR2 SVGAGI. This CDR3 comprises 15 residues. V lost 2 bases, J lost 4 bases, and 15 bases lay in between. CDR3 residues: CASSYQAVARYEQYF. The CDR3, as DNA: TGTGCCAGCAGTTACCAGGCGGTCGCTAGATACGAGCAGTACTTC.